The sample holds many counts of the clone carrying this T cell receptor (beta chain). The antigen remains unidentified. This entry belongs to a study of T cells in Graves' hyperthyroidism and ophthalmopathy. Trimming cost V 4 bases and J 8 bases, with 17 bases left between them. Germline V lookup: CDR1 LGHDT, CDR2 YNNKEL (reference sequence). The CDR3 totals 14 residues. Thyroid ultrasound and orbital computed tomography, with clinical symptoms and serum thyroxine and TRAb, informed diagnoses. Authors of the study amplified TCR beta CDR3 regions from RNA transcripts. RT-PCR in the first round (using the HTBI primer set) targeted the TCR CDR3. TCRdb reprocessed the multiplex PCR reads with MiXCR, giving one entry per CDR3 protein. Of about 560,000 distinct CDR3 sequences listed, 15% to 18% were seen once; the top ten hold around 7.3%. Study-wide results and caveats: Among clonotypes expanded in thyroid above 0.001, most were also found in blood.

This TCR was recovered from a woman in her 30s with Graves' hyperthyroidism. This rearrangement joins TRBV3-1 to TRBJ1-2; D perhaps matches TRBD1 (6 bases). The sequenced sample consisted of blood. CDR3 DNA sequence: TGTGCCAGCAGCCCCCAGAGAGGGGGATGGGGCTACACCTTC. It codes for CASSPQRGGWGYTF.